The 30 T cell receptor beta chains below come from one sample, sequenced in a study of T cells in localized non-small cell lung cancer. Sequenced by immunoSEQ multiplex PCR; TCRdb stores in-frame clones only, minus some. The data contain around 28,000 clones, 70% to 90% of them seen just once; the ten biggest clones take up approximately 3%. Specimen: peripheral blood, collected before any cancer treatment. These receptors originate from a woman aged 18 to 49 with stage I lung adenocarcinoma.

CDR3 protein: CASSLGNDYGYTF. In nucleotides, the CDR3 is TGTGCCAGCAGTTTGGGCAATGACTATGGCTACACCTTC. This chain uses TRBV28 with TRBJ1-2; D is ambiguous. Germline-derived CDR1 and CDR2 are MDHEN and SYDVKM. V dropped 3 bases and J dropped 3 bases, with 8 bases sitting between them. The CDR3 is 13 residues long.

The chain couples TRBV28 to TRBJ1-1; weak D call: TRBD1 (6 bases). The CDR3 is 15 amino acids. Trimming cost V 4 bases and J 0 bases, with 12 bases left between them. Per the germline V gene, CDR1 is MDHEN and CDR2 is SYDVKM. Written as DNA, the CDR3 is TGTGCCAGCAGTTCCCCAGGGGCAATGAACACTGAAGCTTTCTTT. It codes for CASSSPGAMNTEAFF.

The CDR3 DNA sequence: TGTGCCAGCAGTCCCTCCATCAGGGGATACGAGCAGTACTTC. This sequence encodes CASSPSIRGYEQYF. The gene calls are TRBV27 and TRBJ2-7, with D possibly being TRBD1 (6 bases). CDR1 is MNHEY, CDR2 SMNVEV, per germline (reference sequence). The CDR3 consists of 14 residues. V dropped 5 bases and J dropped 4 bases, with 15 bases sitting between them.

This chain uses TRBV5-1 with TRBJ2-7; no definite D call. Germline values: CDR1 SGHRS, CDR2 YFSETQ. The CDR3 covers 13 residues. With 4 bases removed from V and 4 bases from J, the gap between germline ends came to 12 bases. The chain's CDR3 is CASSPVDLYEQYF. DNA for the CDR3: TGCGCCAGCAGCCCAGTCGATCTTTACGAGCAGTACTTC.

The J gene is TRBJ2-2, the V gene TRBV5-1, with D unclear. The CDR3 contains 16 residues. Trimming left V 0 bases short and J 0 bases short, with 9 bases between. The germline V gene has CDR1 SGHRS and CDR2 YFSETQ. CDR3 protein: CASSLAGGPNTGELFF. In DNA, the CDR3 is TGCGCCAGCAGCTTGGCCGGTGGTCCGAACACCGGGGAGCTGTTTTTT.

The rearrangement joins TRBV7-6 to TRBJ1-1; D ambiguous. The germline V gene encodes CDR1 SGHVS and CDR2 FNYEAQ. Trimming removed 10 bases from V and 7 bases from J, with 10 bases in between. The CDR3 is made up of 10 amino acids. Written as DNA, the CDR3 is TGTGCCACCAGATCCATTGAAGCTTTCTTT. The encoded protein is CATRSIEAFF.

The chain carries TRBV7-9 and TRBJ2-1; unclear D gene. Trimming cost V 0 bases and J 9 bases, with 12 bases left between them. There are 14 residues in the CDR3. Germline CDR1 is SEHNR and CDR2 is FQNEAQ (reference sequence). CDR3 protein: CASSLATPWGEQFF. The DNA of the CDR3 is TGTGCCAGCAGCTTAGCCACTCCTTGGGGTGAGCAGTTCTTC.

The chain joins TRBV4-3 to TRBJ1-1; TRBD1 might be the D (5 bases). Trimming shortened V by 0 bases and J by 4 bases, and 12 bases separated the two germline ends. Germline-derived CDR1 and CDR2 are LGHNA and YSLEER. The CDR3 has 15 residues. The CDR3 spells CASSQDLGRLTEAFF. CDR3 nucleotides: TGCGCCAGCAGCCAAGATTTGGGACGGCTCACTGAAGCTTTCTTT.

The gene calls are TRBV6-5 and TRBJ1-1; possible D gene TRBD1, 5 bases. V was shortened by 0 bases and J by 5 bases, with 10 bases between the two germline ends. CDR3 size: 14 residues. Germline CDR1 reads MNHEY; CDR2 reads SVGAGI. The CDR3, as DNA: TGTGCCAGCAGTTACTCGCAGGGAACAACTGAAGCTTTCTTT. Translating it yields CASSYSQGTTEAFF.

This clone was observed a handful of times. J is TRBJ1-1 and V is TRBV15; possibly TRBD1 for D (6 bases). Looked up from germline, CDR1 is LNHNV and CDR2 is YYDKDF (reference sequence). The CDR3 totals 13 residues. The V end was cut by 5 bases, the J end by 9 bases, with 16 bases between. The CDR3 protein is CATSPPGAPKAFF. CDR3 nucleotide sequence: TGTGCCACCAGCCCCCCGGGGGCTCCAAAAGCTTTCTTT.

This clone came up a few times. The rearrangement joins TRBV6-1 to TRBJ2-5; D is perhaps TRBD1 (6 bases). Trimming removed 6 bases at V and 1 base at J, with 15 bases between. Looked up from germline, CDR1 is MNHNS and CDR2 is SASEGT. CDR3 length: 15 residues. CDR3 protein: CASRTRGDGQETQYF. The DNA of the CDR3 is TGTGCCAGCAGGACCAGGGGTGACGGCCAAGAGACCCAGTACTTC.

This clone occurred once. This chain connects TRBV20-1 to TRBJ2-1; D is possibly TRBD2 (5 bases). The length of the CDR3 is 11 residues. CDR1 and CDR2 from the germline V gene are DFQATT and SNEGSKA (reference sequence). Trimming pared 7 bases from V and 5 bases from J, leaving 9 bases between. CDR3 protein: CSGEGHNEQFF. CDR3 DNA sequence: TGCAGTGGAGAGGGCCACAATGAGCAGTTCTTC.

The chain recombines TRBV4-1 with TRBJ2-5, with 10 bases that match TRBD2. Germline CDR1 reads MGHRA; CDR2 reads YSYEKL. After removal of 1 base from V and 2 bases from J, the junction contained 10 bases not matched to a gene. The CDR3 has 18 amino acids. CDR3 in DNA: TGCGCCAGCAGCCAAGTCATCGGACTAGCGGAGGTACAAGAGACCCAGTACTTC. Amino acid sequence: CASSQVIGLAEVQETQYF.

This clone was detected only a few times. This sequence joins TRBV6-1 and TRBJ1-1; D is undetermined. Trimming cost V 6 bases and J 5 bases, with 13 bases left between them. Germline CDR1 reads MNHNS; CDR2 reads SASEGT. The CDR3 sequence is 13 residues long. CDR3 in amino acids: CASRWKEGTEAFF. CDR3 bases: TGTGCCAGCAGATGGAAGGAGGGAACTGAAGCTTTCTTT.

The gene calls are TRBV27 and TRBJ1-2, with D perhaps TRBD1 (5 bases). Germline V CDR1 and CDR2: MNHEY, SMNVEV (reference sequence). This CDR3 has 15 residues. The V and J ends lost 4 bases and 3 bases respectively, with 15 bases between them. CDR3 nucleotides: TGTGCCAGCAGTTCTGCCGGCAGGGAGGACTATGGCTACACCTTC. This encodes CASSSAGREDYGYTF.

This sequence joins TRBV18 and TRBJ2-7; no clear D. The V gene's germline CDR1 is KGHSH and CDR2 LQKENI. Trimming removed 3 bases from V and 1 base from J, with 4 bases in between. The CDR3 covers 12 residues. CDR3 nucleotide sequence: TGTGCCAGCTCACCGGGTTCCTACGAGCAGTACTTC. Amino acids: CASSPGSYEQYF.

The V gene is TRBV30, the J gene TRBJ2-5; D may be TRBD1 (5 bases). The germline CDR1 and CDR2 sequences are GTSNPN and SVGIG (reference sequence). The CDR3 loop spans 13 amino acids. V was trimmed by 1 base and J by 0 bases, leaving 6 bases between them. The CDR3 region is CAWSAGNQETQYF. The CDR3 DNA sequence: TGTGCCTGGAGTGCAGGGAACCAAGAGACCCAGTACTTC. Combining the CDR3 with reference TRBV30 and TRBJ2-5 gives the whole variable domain SQTIHQWPATLVQPVGSPLSLECTVEGTSNPNLYWYRQAAGRGLQLLFYSVGIGQISSEVPQNLSASRPQDRQFILSSKKLLLSDSGFYLCAWSAGNQETQYFGPGTRLLVL.

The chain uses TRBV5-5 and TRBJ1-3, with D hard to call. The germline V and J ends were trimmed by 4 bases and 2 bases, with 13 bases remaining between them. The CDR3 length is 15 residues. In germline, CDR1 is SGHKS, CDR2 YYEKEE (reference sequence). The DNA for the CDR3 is TGTGCCAGCAGCGAGTTGGCAGAAACTGGAAACACCATATATTTT. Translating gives CASSELAETGNTIYF.

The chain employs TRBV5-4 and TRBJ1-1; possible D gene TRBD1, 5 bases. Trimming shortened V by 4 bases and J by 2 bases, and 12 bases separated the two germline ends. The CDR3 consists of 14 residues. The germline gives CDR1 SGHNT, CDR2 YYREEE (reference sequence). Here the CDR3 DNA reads TGTGCCAGCAGCCCTTTTCAGGGTAACACTGAAGCTTTCTTT. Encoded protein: CASSPFQGNTEAFF.

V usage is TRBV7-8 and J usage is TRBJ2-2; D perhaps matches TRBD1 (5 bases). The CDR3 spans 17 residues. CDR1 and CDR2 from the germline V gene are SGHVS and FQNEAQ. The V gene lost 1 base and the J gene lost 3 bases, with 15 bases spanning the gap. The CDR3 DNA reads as TGTGCCAGCAGCTTAGATTCCCGCCCACAGGACACCGGGGAGCTGTTTTTT. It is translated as CASSLDSRPQDTGELFF.

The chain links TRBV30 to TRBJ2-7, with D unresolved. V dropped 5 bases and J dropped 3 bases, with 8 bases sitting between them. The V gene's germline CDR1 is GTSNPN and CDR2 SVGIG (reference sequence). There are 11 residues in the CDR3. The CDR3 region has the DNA TGTGCCTGGGCCCTAGGCTACGAGCAGTACTTC. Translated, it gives CAWALGYEQYF.

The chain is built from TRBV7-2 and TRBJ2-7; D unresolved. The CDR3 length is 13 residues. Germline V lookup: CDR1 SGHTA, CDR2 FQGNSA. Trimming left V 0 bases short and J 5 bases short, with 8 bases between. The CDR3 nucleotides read TGTGCCAGCAGCTTAGCTCCGGACCACGAGCAGTACTTC. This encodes CASSLAPDHEQYF.

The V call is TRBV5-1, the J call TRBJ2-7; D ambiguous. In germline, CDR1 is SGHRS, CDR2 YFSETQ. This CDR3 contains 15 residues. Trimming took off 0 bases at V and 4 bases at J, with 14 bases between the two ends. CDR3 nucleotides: TGCGCCAGCAGCTTGGCCGGCTCCCGAGCTTACGAGCAGTACTTC. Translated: CASSLAGSRAYEQYF. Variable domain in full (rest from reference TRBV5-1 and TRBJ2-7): KAGVTQTPRYLIKTRGQQVTLSCSPISGHRSVSWYQQTPGQGLQFLFEYFSETQRNKGNFPGRFSGRQFSNSRSEMNVSTLELGDSALYLCASSLAGSRAYEQYFGPGTRLTVT.

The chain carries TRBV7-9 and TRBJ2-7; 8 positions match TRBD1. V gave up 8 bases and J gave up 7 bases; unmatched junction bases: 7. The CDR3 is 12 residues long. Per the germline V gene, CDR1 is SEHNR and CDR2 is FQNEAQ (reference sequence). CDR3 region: CASGQGSEEQYF. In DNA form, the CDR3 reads TGTGCCAGCGGACAGGGATCGGAGGAGCAGTACTTC.

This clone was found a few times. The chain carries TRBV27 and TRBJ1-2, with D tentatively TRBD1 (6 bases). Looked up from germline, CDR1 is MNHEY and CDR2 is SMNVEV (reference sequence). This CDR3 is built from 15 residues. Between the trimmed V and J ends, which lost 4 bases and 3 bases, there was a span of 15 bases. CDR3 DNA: TGTGCCAGCAGTTCCTGGGGAGCAGGGGACTATGGCTACACCTTC. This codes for CASSSWGAGDYGYTF.

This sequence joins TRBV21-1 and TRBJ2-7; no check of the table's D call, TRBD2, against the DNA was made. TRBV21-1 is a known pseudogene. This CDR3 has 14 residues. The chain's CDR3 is CASSKEGLEREQYF. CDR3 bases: TGTGCCAGCAGCAAAGAGGGACTAGAGAGGGAGCAGTACTTC.

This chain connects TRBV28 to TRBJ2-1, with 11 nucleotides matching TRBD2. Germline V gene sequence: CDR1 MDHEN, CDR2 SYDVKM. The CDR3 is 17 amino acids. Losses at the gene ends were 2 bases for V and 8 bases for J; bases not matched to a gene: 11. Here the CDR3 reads CASSLPLTSGSFHEQFF. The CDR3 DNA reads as TGTGCCAGCAGTTTACCTCTTACTAGCGGGAGTTTTCATGAGCAGTTCTTC.

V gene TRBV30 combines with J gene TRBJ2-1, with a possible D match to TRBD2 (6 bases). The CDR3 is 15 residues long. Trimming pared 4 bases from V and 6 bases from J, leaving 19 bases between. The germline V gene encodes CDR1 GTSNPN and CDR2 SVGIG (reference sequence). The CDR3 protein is CAWTPLAGSVNEQFF. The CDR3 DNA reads TGTGCCTGGACCCCCTTGGCGGGATCAGTCAATGAGCAGTTCTTC.

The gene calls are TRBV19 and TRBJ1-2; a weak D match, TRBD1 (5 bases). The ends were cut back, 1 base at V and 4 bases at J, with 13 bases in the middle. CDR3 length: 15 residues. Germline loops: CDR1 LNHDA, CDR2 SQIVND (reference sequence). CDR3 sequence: CASSIGTGGRYGYTF. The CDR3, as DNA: TGTGCCAGTAGTATAGGAACAGGAGGCCGCTATGGCTACACCTTC.

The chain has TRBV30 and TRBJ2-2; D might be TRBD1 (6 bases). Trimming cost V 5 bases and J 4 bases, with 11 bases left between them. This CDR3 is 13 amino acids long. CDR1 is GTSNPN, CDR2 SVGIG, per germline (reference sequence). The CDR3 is CAWRRGGTGELFF. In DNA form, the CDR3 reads TGTGCCTGGCGAAGAGGGGGCACCGGGGAGCTGTTTTTT.